This T cell receptor beta chain derives from a study of T-cell memory formation after mild COVID-19. About the study: In these data, TCR clusters were largely donor specific.

In this sample, this clonotype turned up a few times. As yet, its antigen is unknown. Overall study results and limits: Clones shrinking between day 15 and 85 showed a balanced CD4/CD8 split, and those that grew later tilted toward CD4+. Pre-infection memory showed some responding clones, and this suggested that cross-reactive memory joined.

After 5'RACE with constant-segment primers, TCR alpha and TCR beta cDNA libraries carrying sample barcodes and UMIs were obtained. From the 5' RACE reads, TCRdb called clonotypes with MiXCR, one entry per CDR3 protein. The sample includes about 130,000 distinct CDR3 sequences, around 27% of them seen just once. Material for sequencing was PBMCs or a T cell subset sorted from them (not recorded which). The TCR was taken from an adult woman who had mild COVID-19 (a few samples of this study predate the infection). Cell type and time point are not known.

The CDR3 DNA reads as TGCAGTGCCGTCCTGACGGGACAGGGGTTAAGGGGCTACACCTTC. It is translated as CSAVLTGQGLRGYTF. The chain links TRBV20-1 to TRBJ1-2, with 10 nucleotides matching TRBD1. This CDR3 comprises 15 residues. CDR1 and CDR2 from the germline V gene are DFQATT and SNEGSKA (reference sequence). V was clipped by 6 bases and J by 8 bases; unmatched bases: 15.